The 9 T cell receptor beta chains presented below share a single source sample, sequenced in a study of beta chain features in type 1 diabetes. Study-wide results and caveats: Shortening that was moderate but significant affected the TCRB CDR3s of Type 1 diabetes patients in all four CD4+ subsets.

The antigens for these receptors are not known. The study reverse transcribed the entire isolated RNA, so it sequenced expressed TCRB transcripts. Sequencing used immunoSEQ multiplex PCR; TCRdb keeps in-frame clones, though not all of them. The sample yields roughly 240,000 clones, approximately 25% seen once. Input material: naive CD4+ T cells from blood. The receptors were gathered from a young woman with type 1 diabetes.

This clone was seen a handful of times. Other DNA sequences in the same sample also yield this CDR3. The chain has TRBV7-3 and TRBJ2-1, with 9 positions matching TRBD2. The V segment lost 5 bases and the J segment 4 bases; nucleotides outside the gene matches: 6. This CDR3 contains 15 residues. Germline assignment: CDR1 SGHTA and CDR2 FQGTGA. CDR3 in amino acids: CASSLSGSSYNEQFF. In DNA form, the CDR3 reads TGTGCCAGCAGCCTTAGCGGGAGTAGTTACAATGAGCAGTTCTTC.

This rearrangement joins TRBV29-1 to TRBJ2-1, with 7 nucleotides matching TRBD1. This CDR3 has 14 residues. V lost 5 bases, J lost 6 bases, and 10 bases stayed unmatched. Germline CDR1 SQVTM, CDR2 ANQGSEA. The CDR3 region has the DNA TGCAGCGTTCTTCGGGACAGTGGGGGCAATGAGCAGTTCTTC. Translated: CSVLRDSGGNEQFF.

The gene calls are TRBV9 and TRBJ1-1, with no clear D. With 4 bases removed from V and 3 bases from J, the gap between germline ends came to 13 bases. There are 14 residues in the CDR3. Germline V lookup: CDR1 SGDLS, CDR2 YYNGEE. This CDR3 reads CASSPRVTDTEAFF. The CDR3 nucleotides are TGTGCCAGCAGCCCCCGGGTCACCGACACTGAAGCTTTCTTT.

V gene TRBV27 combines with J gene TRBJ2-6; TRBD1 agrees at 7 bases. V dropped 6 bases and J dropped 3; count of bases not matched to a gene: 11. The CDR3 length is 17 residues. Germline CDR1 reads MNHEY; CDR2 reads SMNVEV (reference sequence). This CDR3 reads CASRRQGNLGGANVLTF. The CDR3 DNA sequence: TGTGCCAGCAGGCGACAGGGTAATCTTGGTGGGGCCAACGTCCTGACTTTC. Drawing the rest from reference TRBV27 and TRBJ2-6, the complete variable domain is EAQVTQNPRYLITVTGKKLTVTCSQNMNHEYMSWYRQDPGLGLRQIYYSMNVEVTDKGDVPEGYKVSRKEKRNFPLILESPSPNQTSLYFCASRRQGNLGGANVLTFGAGSRLTVL.

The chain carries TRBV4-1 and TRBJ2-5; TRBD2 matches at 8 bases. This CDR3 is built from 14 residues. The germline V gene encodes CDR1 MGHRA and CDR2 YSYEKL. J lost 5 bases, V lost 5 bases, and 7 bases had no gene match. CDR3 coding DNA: TGCGCCAGCAGCTCCTTAGCGGGGTACGAGACCCAGTACTTC. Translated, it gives CASSSLAGYETQYF.

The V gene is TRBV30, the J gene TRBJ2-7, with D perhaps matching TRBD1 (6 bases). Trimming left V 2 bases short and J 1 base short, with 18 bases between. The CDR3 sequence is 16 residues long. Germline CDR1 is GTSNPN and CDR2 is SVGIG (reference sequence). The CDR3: CAWSPPRQAVSYEQYF. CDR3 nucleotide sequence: TGTGCCTGGAGTCCCCCCCGACAGGCCGTTTCCTACGAGCAGTACTTC. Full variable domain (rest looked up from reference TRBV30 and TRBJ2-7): SQTIHQWPATLVQPVGSPLSLECTVEGTSNPNLYWYRQAAGRGLQLLFYSVGIGQISSEVPQNLSASRPQDRQFILSSKKLLLSDSGFYLCAWSPPRQAVSYEQYFGPGTRLTVT.

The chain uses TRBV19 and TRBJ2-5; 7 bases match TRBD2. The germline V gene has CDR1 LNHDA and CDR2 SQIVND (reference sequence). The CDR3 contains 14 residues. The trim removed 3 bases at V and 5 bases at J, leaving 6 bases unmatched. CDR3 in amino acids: CASSIRLAQETQYF. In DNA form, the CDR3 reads TGTGCCAGTAGTATTCGACTAGCTCAGGAGACCCAGTACTTC.

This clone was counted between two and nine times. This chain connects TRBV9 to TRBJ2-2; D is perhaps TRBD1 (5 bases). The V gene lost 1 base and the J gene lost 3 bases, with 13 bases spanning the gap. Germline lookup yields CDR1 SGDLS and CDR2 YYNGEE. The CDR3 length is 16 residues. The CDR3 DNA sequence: TGTGCCAGCAGCGTACTTGGACATGGGGACACCGGGGAGCTGTTTTTT. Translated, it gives CASSVLGHGDTGELFF. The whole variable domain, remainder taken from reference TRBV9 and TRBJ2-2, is DSGVTQTPKHLITATGQRVTLRCSPRSGDLSVYWYQQSLDQGLQFLIQYYNGEERAKGNILERFSAQQFPDLHSELNLSSLELGDSALYFCASSVLGHGDTGELFFGEGSRLTVL.

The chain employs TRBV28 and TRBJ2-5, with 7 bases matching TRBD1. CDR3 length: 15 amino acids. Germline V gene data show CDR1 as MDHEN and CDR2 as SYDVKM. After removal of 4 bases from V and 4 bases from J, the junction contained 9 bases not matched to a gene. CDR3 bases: TGTGCCAGCAGTTCCGAGACAGGGATCATAGAGACCCAGTACTTC. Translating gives CASSSETGIIETQYF.